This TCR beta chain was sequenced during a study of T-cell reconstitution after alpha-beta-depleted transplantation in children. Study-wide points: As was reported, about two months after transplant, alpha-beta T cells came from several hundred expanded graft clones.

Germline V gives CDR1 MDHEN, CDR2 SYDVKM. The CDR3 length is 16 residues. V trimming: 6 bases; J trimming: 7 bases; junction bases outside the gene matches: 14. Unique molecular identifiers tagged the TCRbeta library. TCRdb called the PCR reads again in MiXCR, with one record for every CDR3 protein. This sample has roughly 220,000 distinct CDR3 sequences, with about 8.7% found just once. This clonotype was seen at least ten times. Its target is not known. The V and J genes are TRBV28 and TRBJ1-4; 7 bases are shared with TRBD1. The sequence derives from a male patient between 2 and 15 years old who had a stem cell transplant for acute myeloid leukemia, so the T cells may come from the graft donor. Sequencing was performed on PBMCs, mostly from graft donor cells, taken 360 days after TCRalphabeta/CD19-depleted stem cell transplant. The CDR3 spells CASRLKFRGLSEKLFF. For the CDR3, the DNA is TGTGCCAGCAGATTGAAGTTTAGGGGGCTTAGTGAAAAACTGTTTTTT.